This T cell receptor beta chain was recorded in a study of cytomegalovirus exposure and HLA in healthy donors listed by TCRdb under 2017. A note on the overall study: In an earlier analysis of under 750 of the donors, under 300 Gb of sequence data and approximately 100 million unique TCR beta sequences from approximately 180 million T cells were reported. An early release covering over 500 HLA-typed donors comprised roughly 300 gigabases of sequencing data and about 90 million unique TCR sequences. The genetic ancestry cluster associated with self-reported Caucasian donors included over 65% of the 300 to 400 genotyped donors. The study aimed to test whether signatures of past pathogen exposure could be identified by cataloging public T cell receptors. Using immunosequencing, the study profiled T cell repertoires from about 620 subjects and related those repertoires to cytomegalovirus serostatus. Along with the approximately 600-subject first cohort, a separate validation cohort of some 130 different subjects was used. High-throughput TCR immunosequencing, statistical association of individual TCRs with disease status, and machine learning were combined to predict cytomegalovirus infection status. To study patterns of TCR occurrence, a later analysis re-analyzed previously published TCR beta repertoires from hundreds of donors and added high-resolution HLA genotyping. Rather than using new phenotypic data, the later analysis identified candidate immune exposures from TCR beta sequences and from how often those sequences occurred across donors. In an earlier analysis of a few hundred of the donors, high-throughput TCR beta sequencing was used to judge whether each TCR beta V gene segment behaved as functional or pseudogenic. Alongside the repertoire data, information on donor age, sex, ethnicity and CMV serostatus was compiled. A later genetic analysis used genome-wide SNP genotypes for about 65% of the 666 donors, treating that subset as a discovery cohort. Every repertoire in the discovery cohort had been generated on one and the same sequencing platform. Class I and class II HLA loci were covered by the typing at four-digit resolution. Typing coverage varied by locus: 629-630 donors for A, B, C, DRB1 and DQB1; approximately 560 for DQA1; around 610 for DPA1; 450 to 480 for DPB1. Several DR-DQ haplotypes were handled as single units for association and clustering, since linkage in the cohort was strong. Among roughly 400 genotyped donors of the cohort, an average of about 240,000 unique TCR beta nucleotide sequences was sequenced per donor, of which about 20% were non-productive.

The cohort comprised some 730 healthy bone marrow donors. All cohort members were sampled while nominally healthy, although unrecorded immune exposures were likely present. The donor tested CMV seropositive and was one of the 289 seropositive cohort members. Every donor gave a peripheral blood sample, and the peripheral blood mononuclear cells from that sample were used for TCR beta sequencing. The Qiagen DNeasy Blood Extraction Kit was used to extract genomic DNA from the blood cell samples. On this clone: Its antigen specificity is not known.

CDR1 is given as PRHDT and CDR2 as FYEKMQ, both from the germline V gene (reference sequence). Trimming takes 3 bases from V and 0 bases from J, and the germline ends sit 10 bases apart. The CDR3 spans 15 residues, from the cysteine through the phenylalanine. The retained sequence is limited to the CDR3, 45 bases, with the frame set at the first base. Paper-wide results and their limitations: In a later analysis, the rate of TCR association differed among HLA loci, with DRB1 alleles having the most associated TCRs and HLA-C alleles having the fewest. A cluster of highly shared sequence variants was judged likely to represent a technical artifact of the sequencing pipeline. In the study, 150 to 200 TCR beta chains were listed as associated with cytomegalovirus. Most TCR sequences were observed very rarely across donors, whereas some public TCRs were present in many individuals. In this cohort, only TCR beta chains were sequenced, and detectable features were limited by the absence of alpha or paired-chain data. Some IMGT-functional V segments, including TRBV6-2 and TRBV6-3, could not be told apart with the 87-base-pair reads, so those segments were excluded. According to a later genetic analysis, donors in an Asian-associated ancestry cluster had fewer N-insertions in productive TCRs than the approximately 670-donor mean. Roughly uniform sequencing depth across donors was assumed in presence/absence analyses, although this assumption may not hold. Linkage disequilibrium might explain the correlated functional status among segregating V segments, but an unknown experimental factor could not be excluded. HLA typing was unavailable for some donors at each locus, so association tests used only the typed subset. In a later analysis, HLA-associated TCR beta chains showed more clonal expansion and lower generation probabilities than non-associated chains that were equally common. Three of the identified cytomegalovirus-associated TCR beta chains were confirmed in vitro to be specific for cytomegalovirus antigens. A further reported finding was that TCR beta sequences accurately predicted the HLA-A and HLA-B alleles for most subjects in the first cohort. Because counts were too low, some 17 rarely observed V segments, including chromosome 9 orphons, were excluded from the earlier analysis of some 590 of the donors. In both the original and validation cohorts, the classifier was reported to diagnose cytomegalovirus status with high specificity and sensitivity. In a later analysis, most CMV-associated TCR beta chains were found to appear HLA-restricted, with HLA associations seemingly driven largely by CMV exposure. It was suggested by the authors that the approach could potentially be generalized to other disease states and immunological phenotypes. When HLA alleles, especially DR and DQ, strongly co-occurred, TCR associations were difficult to assign to individual alleles. In a later analysis, several top co-occurrence clusters were reported to appear linked to parvovirus B19, influenza, CMV and Epstein-Barr virus. For the cohort, immune exposure information was limited to CMV serostatus. An earlier analysis of 587 of the donors showed that most TCR beta V segments appeared in productive rearrangements either about 87% or about 30% of the time, which broadly matched IMGT annotations. V-gene and J-gene trimming of TCR beta chains was associated with a missense DCLRE1C variant in a later genetic analysis, and the association was replicated in an independent cohort. In a later analysis, about 17,000 TCR beta sequences were associated with specific HLA alleles at a false discovery rate of 0.05.

The library was obtained by the immunoSEQ multiplex PCR assay. A mixture of 60 forward primers for TCR Vbeta segments and 13 reverse primers for TCR Jbeta segments was used in the multiplex PCR. The CDR3 region of rearranged TCR beta genes was amplified from genomic DNA by a multiplex PCR assay. On the Illumina HiSeq System, the amplified TCR beta libraries were sequenced as 87-base-pair reads. Per the authors' processing: In a later analysis, some 80 million unique TCR beta chains were counted across the approximately 640 repertoires, and roughly 11 million of these chains were shared by at least two donors. To remove PCR and sequencing errors, raw reads were error-corrected and collapsed into unique sequences using a nearest-neighbor algorithm that merged closely related sequences. To assign V, D and J gene segments, CDR3 sequences were aligned to IMGT reference sequences. For a sequence to be retained, at least a six-nucleotide match to both a V gene segment and a J gene segment was required. Rearrangements were classified as productive when the CDR3 lacked stop codons and remained in frame with V and J, and all other rearrangements were classified as non-productive. CDR3 was defined by IMGT convention, running from the second conserved V-encoded cysteine to the conserved J-encoded phenylalanine. In an earlier analysis of more than 550 of the donors, sequences lacking an unambiguous match to a single V gene segment were excluded. In an earlier analysis of around 590 of the donors, a V segment was called functional when productive rearrangements were above 56.7%, and segregating when the standard deviation between donors exceeded 5%. A statistical classification framework was built to diagnose cytomegalovirus status from the catalog of TCR beta chain sequences. In a later analysis, V and J genes were assigned by comparing TCR nucleotide sequences against IMGT/GENE-DB human TR gene sequences. A later analysis assigned CDR3 sequences and most-parsimonious VDJ recombination scenarios with the TCRdist pipeline. In a later analysis, each TCR beta chain was defined by its CDR3 amino acid sequence together with its V-gene family, and reads without a unique V-gene family were excluded. In a later analysis, a few hundred highly shared, low-generation-probability nucleotide sequences were removed to address suspected cross-contamination and a sequencing artifact. In a later analysis, a clonal expansion index was calculated for each public chain from normalized within-repertoire ranks of inferred template counts. In a later analysis, generation probabilities were computed using a VDJ recombination model fitted to out-of-frame rearrangements, and the results were checked against IGoR. Hypergeometric tests were used in a later analysis to score TCR-TCR, TCR-HLA and TCR-CMV co-occurrence, with a repertoire-size bias correction applied to the TCR pairs. A later analysis estimated false discovery rates by permuting HLA or CMV assignments 20 times. In a later analysis, co-occurring TCRs were grouped using DBSCAN, and TCRdist sequence similarity was added for clustering within HLA-allele-positive subsets. Co-occurrence clustering excluded repertoires with fewer than 30,000 or more than 120,000 public chains, plus five with anomalous nucleotide sharing. What TCRdb holds here is the immuneACCESS table cut down to in-frame rearrangements. Part of the clones is not present; checked against another copy, under half of the missing clones reflect an unresolved V gene, and the others are unexplained. Clone size and V and J calls were adopted from that table, with D and trimming inferred from the DNA. This sample's table lists more than 200,000 clones. The top ten hold about 0.9% of the sample.

The TCR comes from a woman aged 25 to 39 in good health and CMV-seropositive. The source material was PBMCs. The sequence joins TRBV13 to TRBJ2-3; a tentative D match to TRBD2 spans 6 bases. In nucleotides, the sequence is TGTGCCAGCAGCTTCACGGGGGAGAGCACAGATACGCAGTATTTT. This gives the protein CASSFTGESTDTQYF.